This TCR beta chain was found in a study of early T cells in non-severe SARS-CoV-2 infection. For the study at large: It was bulk RNA from unsorted whole blood that was sequenced, and the chains were unpaired.

The table lists this clonotype with many counts. Unique molecular identifier tags were affixed to discrete cDNA molecules. TCRdb called the 5' RACE reads again in MiXCR, with one record for every CDR3 protein. The table lists some 46,000 distinct CDR3 sequences, about 10% of them singletons. This CDR3 spans 16 amino acids. Germline V gene lookup returns CDR1 SGDLS and CDR2 YYNGEE. The ends lost 0 bases at V and 1 base at J; junction bases unmatched: 4. The rearrangement joins TRBV9 to TRBJ2-7; 10 bases are a match to TRBD2. The sample was whole blood. The TCR was taken from an adult who was a healthcare worker with PCR-confirmed SARS-CoV-2 infection or an uninfected control (not recorded which). Here the CDR3 reads CASSVGSSGGSYEQYF. For the CDR3, the DNA is TGTGCCAGCAGCGTAGGATCTAGCGGGGGTTCCTACGAGCAGTACTTC.